This entry lists 10 T cell receptor beta chains sequenced from one sample in a study of T cell responses to AZD1222 COVID-19 vaccine. Libraries were prepared by immunoSEQ multiplex PCR; TCRdb keeps only in-frame clonotypes and omits some of them. Among about 150,000 clones listed, about 92% were seen once. Source: peripheral blood, taken 28 days after the second AZD1222 dose. The receptors shown here come from an adult who received the AZD1222 COVID-19 vaccine.

The gene calls are TRBV28 and TRBJ1-6; D is ambiguous. In germline, CDR1 is MDHEN, CDR2 SYDVKM. This CDR3 contains 13 residues. Trimming took off 4 bases at V and 7 bases at J, with 8 bases between the two ends. The CDR3 nucleotides are TGTGCCAGCAGTTCGGGCCTCAATTCACCCCTCCACTTT. Translating it yields CASSSGLNSPLHF.

CDR3 region: CASSLPRGRESLDEQYF. CDR3 DNA: TGTGCCAGCAGCTTACCCCGGGGCAGGGAGTCGCTCGACGAGCAGTACTTC. The chain combines TRBV7-8 with TRBJ2-7, with D perhaps assigned TRBD1 or TRBD2 (5 bases each). The CDR3 is 17 amino acids. The germline V gene encodes CDR1 SGHVS and CDR2 FQNEAQ. Trimming took off 2 bases at V and 5 bases at J, with 22 bases between the two ends.

This chain links TRBV4-1 with TRBJ2-2; TRBD2 matches 14 bases. Germline V gene lookup returns CDR1 MGHRA and CDR2 YSYEKL. V was clipped by 1 base and J by 5 bases; unmatched bases: 6. The CDR3 extends over 18 amino acids. CDR3 in DNA: TGCGCCAGCAGCCAAGGGGGACTAGCGGGAGTCGGAACCGGGGAGCTGTTTTTT. Its protein is CASSQGGLAGVGTGELFF.

The V call is TRBV4-3, the J call TRBJ2-5; D gene unclear. The CDR3 runs to 15 residues. The ends were cut back, 0 bases at V and 5 bases at J, with 13 bases in the middle. Germline V gene sequence: CDR1 LGHNA, CDR2 YSLEER. The CDR3 protein is CASSQDLTVAETQYF. CDR3 coding DNA: TGCGCCAGCAGCCAAGATCTCACGGTTGCGGAGACCCAGTACTTC.

The genes are TRBV4-3 and TRBJ1-3; D is unresolved. The CDR3 spans 14 residues. V was clipped by 0 bases and J by 0 bases, with 3 bases between them. Germline V lookup: CDR1 LGHNA, CDR2 YSLEER. The CDR3 loop reads CASSQEGSGNTIYF. The CDR3 bases are TGCGCCAGCAGCCAAGAGGGCTCTGGAAACACCATATATTTT.

The gene calls are TRBV11-3 and TRBJ2-6; D possibly uses TRBD1 or TRBD2 (5 bases each). This CDR3 region has 19 residues. The germline V gene encodes CDR1 SGHNT and CDR2 YENEEA. V was clipped by 8 bases and J by 0 bases, with 23 bases between them. The CDR3 is CASPLGWGIGHSGANVLTF. Written as DNA, the CDR3 is TGTGCCAGCCCCCTCGGCTGGGGGATTGGGCACTCTGGGGCCAACGTCCTGACTTTC. Complete variable domain (other parts from reference TRBV11-3 and TRBJ2-6): EAGVVQSPRYKIIEKKQPVAFWCNPISGHNTLYWYLQNLGQGPELLIRYENEEAVDDSQLPKDRFSAERLKGVDSTLKIQPAELGDSAVYLCASPLGWGIGHSGANVLTFGAGSRLTVL.

The V gene is TRBV24-1, the J gene TRBJ2-7, with D possibly TRBD2 on 5 matching bases. Trimming stripped 6 bases from V and 5 bases from J, with 16 bases between. Germline V CDR1 and CDR2: KGHDR, SFDVKD. There are 14 residues in the CDR3. CDR3 DNA sequence: TGTGCCACCAGTTCACTAGGGCTCCCCAACGAGCAGTACTTC. Its translation is CATSSLGLPNEQYF.

V and J are TRBV6-5 and TRBJ2-7; D not resolved. Germline-derived CDR1 and CDR2 are MNHEY and SVGAGI. Trimming pared 7 bases from V and 7 bases from J, leaving 20 bases between. The CDR3 runs to 14 residues. The CDR3 protein is CASISGQELGEQYF. As DNA, the CDR3 is TGTGCCAGCATCTCGGGCCAGGAGCTTGGTGAGCAGTACTTC.

The chain carries TRBV7-2 and TRBJ2-7; D might be TRBD2 (5 bases). The CDR3 is 15 amino acids. V gave up 5 bases and J gave up 3 bases, with 17 bases separating them. From germline, CDR1 is SGHTA and CDR2 FQGNSA. CDR3 protein: CASSMYGVGSYEQYF. The CDR3 DNA reads as TGTGCCAGCAGCATGTACGGGGTCGGAAGCTACGAGCAGTACTTC.

The chain joins TRBV24-1 to TRBJ2-1; TRBD2 matches at 11 bases. CDR1 KGHDR and CDR2 SFDVKD come from the germline V gene. V dropped 3 bases and J dropped 9; count of bases not matched to a gene: 9. CDR3 length equals 16 residues. The CDR3 here is CATSDTGLAETGEQFF. As DNA, the CDR3 is TGTGCCACCAGTGATACGGGACTAGCGGAGACTGGTGAGCAGTTCTTC.